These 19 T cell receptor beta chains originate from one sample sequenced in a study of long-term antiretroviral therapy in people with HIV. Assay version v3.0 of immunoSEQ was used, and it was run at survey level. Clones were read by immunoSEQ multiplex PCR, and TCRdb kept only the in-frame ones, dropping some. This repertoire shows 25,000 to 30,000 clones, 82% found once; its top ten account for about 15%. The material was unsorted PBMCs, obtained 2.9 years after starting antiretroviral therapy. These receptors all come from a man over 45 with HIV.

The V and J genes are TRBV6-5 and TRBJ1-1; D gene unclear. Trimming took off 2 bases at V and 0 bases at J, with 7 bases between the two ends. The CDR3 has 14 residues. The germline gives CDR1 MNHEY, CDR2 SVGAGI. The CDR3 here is CASSYRQLNTEAFF. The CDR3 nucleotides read TGTGCCAGCAGTTACCGGCAGTTGAACACTGAAGCTTTCTTT.

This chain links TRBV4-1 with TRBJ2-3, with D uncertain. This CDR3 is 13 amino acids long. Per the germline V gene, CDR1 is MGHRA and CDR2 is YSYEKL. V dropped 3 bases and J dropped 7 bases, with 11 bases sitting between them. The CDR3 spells CASSQTPPNTQYF. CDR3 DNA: TGCGCCAGCAGCCAGACCCCGCCCAATACGCAGTATTTT.

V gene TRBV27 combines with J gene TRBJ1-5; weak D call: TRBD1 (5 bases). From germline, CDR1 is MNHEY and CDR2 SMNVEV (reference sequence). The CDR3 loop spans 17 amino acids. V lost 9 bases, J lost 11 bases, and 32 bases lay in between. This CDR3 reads CASKTLRDDSSLTAQHF. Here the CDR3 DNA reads TGTGCCAGTAAAACCCTTAGGGATGACAGCTCCCTTACGGCCCAGCATTTT.

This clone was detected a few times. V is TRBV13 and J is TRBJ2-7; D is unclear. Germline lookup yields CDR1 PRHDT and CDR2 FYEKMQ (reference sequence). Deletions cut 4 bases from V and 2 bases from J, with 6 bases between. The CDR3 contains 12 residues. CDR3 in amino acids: CASSSTPYEQYF. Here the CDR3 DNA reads TGTGCCAGCAGCTCAACACCCTACGAGCAGTACTTC.

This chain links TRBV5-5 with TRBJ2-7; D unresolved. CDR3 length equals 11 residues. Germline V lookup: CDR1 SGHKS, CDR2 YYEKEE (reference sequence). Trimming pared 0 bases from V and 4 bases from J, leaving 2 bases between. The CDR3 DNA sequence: TGTGCCAGCAGCTTGGGGTACGAGCAGTACTTC. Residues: CASSLGYEQYF. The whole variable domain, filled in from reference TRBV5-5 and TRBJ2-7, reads DAGVTQSPTHLIKTRGQQVTLRCSPISGHKSVSWYQQVLGQGPQFIFQYYEKEERGRGNFPDRFSARQFPNYSSELNVNALLLGDSALYLCASSLGYEQYFGPGTRLTVT.

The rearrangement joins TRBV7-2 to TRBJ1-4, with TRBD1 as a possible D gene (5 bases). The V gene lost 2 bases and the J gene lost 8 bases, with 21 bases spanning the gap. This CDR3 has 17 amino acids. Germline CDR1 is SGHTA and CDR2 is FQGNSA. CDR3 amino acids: CASSLISPRAGGEKLFF. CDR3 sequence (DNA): TGTGCCAGCAGCTTAATCTCTCCCAGGGCCGGGGGAGAAAAACTGTTTTTT.

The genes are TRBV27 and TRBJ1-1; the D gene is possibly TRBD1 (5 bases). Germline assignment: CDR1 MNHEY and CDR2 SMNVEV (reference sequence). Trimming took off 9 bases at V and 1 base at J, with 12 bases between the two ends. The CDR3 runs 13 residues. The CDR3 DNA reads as TGTGCCAGTAAGGGGTGGGGGAACACTGAAGCTTTCTTT. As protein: CASKGWGNTEAFF.

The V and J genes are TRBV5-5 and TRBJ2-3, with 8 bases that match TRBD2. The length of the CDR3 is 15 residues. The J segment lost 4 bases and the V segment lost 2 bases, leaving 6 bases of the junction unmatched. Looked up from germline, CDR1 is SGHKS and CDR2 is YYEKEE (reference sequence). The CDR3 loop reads CASSFGGAESDTQYF. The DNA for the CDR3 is TGTGCCAGCAGCTTCGGGGGGGCCGAATCAGATACGCAGTATTTT.

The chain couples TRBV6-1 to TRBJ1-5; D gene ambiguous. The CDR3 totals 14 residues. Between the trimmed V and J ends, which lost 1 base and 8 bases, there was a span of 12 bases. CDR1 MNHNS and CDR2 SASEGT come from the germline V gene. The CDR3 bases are TGTGCCAGCAGTGAAGACGAGGGTATTAAGCCCCAGCATTTT. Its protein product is CASSEDEGIKPQHF.

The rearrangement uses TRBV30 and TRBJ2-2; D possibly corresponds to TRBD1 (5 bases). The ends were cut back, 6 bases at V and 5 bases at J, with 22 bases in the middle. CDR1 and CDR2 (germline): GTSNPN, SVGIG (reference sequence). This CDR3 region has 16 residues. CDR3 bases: TGTGCCTGCAGCGCAGGGCTCCCTGGGTGGACCGGGGAGCTGTTTTTT. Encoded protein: CACSAGLPGWTGELFF.

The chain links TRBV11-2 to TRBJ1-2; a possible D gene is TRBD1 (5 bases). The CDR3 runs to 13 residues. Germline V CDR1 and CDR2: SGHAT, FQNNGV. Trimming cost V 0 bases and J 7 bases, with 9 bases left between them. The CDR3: CASSLEPGSGYTF. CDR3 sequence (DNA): TGTGCCAGCAGCTTAGAGCCAGGGAGTGGCTACACCTTC.

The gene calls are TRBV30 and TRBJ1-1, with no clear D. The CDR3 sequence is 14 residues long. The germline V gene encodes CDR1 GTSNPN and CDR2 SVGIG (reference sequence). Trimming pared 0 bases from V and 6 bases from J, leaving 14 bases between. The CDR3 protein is CAWSVPGKGAEAFF. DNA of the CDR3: TGTGCCTGGAGTGTACCTGGGAAGGGTGCTGAAGCTTTCTTT.

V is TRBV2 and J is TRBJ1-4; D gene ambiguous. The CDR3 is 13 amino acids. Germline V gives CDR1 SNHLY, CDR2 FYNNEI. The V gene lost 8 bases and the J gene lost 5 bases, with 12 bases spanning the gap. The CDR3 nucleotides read TGTGCCAGCCAGGCTCGGGTAAATGAAAAACTGTTTTTT. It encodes CASQARVNEKLFF.

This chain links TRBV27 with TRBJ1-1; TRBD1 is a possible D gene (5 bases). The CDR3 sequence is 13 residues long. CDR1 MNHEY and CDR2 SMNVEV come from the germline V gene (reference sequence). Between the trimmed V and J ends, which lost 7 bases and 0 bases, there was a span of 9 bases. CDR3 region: CASISDMNTEAFF. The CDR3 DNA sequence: TGTGCCAGCATTTCGGACATGAACACTGAAGCTTTCTTT.

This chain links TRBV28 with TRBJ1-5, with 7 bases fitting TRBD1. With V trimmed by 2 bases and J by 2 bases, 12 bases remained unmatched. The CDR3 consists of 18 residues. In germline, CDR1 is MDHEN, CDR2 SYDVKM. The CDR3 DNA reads TGTGCCAGCAGTTTAGACGGACAGGTCGTTTGGCGCAATCAGCCCCAGCATTTT. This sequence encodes CASSLDGQVVWRNQPQHF.

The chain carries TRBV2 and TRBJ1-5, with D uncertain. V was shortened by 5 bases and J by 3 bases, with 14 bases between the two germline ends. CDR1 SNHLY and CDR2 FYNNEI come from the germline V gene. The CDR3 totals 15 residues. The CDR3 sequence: CASSPGYSFNQPQHF. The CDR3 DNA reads TGTGCCAGCAGTCCCGGGTACAGTTTCAATCAGCCCCAGCATTTT. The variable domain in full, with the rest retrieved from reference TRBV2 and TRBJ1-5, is EPEVTQTPSHQVTQMGQEVILRCVPISNHLYFYWYRQILGQKVEFLVSFYNNEISEKSEIFDDQFSVERPDGSNFTLKIRSTKLEDSAMYFCASSPGYSFNQPQHFGDGTRLSIL.

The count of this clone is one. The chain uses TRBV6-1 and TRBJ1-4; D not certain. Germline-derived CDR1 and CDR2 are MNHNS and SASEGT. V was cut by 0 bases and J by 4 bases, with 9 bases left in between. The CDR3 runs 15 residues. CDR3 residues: CASSEALRLNEKLFF. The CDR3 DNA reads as TGTGCCAGCAGTGAAGCGCTTCGACTTAATGAAAAACTGTTTTTT.

The CDR3 is CASSQVLNTEAFF. The CDR3, as DNA: TGTGCCAGCAGCCAGGTTCTGAACACTGAAGCTTTCTTT. The chain is built from TRBV6-5 and TRBJ1-1; the D is unclear. This CDR3 is 13 amino acids long. CDR1 is MNHEY and CDR2 is SVGAGI in the germline V gene. Trimming removed 6 bases from V and 0 bases from J, with 8 bases in between.

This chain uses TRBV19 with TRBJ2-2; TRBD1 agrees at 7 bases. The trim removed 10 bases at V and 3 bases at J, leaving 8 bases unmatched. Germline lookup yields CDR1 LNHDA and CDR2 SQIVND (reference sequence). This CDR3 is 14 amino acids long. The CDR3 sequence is CATRRDRDTGELFF. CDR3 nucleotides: TGTGCCACCCGGAGAGACAGGGACACCGGGGAGCTGTTTTTT.